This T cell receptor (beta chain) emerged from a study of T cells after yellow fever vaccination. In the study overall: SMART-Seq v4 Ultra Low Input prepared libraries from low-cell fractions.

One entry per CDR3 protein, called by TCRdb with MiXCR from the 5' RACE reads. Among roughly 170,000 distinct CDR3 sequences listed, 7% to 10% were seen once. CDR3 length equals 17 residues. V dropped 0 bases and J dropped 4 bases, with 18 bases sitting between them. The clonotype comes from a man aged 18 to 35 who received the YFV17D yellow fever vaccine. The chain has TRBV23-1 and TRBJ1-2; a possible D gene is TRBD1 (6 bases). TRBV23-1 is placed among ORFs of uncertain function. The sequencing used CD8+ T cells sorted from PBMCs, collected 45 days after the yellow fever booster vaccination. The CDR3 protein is CASSQSGPEDSLYGYTF. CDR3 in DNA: TGCGCCAGCAGTCAATCGGGGCCGGAGGACAGCCTCTATGGCTACACCTTC.